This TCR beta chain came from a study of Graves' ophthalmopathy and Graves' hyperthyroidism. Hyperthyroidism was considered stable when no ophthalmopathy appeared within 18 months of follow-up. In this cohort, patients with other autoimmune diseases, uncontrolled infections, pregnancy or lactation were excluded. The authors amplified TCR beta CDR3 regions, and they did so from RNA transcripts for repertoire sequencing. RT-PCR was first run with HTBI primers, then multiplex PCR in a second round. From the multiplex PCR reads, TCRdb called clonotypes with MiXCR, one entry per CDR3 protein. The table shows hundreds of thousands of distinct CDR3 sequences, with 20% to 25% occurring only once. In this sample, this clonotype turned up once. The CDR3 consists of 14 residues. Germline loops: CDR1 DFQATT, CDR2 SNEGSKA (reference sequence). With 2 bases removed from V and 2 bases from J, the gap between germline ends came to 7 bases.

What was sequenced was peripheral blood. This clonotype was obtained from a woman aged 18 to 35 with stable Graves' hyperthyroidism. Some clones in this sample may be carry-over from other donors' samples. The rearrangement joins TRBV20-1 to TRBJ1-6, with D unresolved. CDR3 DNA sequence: TGCAGTGCTAGAATTAGGGCCTATAATTCACCCCTCCACTTT. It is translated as CSARIRAYNSPLHF.